These T cell receptor beta chains were read from a single sample in a study of blood T cell repertoires in COVID-19. Clones were sequenced by immunoSEQ multiplex PCR, and TCRdb holds only the in-frame ones, with some missing. The sample yields around 130,000 clones, roughly four fifths seen once. Specimen: peripheral blood. These receptors originate from an elderly woman with acute or convalescent COVID-19. Each CDR3 is given with its conserved first and last residue. A D gene is named only where the DNA matches it firmly. For some rows the clone size is stated as once, few or many, or as a class when expanded; others skip it.

abundance,len,j_gene,v_gene,d_gene,CDR3nt,CDR3aa
.,15,TRBJ2-3,TRBV6-5,.,TGTGCCAGCAGTTACTCTTACGGGTCCCCAGATACGCAGTATTTT,CASSYSYGSPDTQYF
few,14,TRBJ2-3,TRBV29-1,.,TGCAGCGTACAGGGCGAGTCGCACACAGATACGCAGTATTTT,CSVQGESHTDTQYF
.,14,TRBJ1-1,TRBV18,.,TGTGCCAGCTCGCACCGACCGGGACTTCTCGGGGCTTTCTTT,CASSHRPGLLGAFF
.,14,TRBJ1-1,TRBV24-1,.,TGTGCCACCAGTGATTTCGGGGGGAACACTGAAGCTTTCTTT,CATSDFGGNTEAFF
few,15,TRBJ1-1,TRBV5-4,.,TGTGCCAGCAGCCAAGACCCAGGGGTCAGGGCTGAAGCTTTCTTT,CASSQDPGVRAEAFF
.,15,TRBJ1-5,TRBV7-2,TRBD1,TGTGCCAGCAGTCGGAACTCAGGGGGCGGTCAGCCCCAGCATTTT,CASSRNSGGGQPQHF
.,15,TRBJ2-7,TRBV15,.,TGTGCCACCAGCAGAGATTTGGGGACTTACTACGAGCAGTACTTC,CATSRDLGTYYEQYF
once,15,TRBJ2-1,TRBV30,.,TGTGCCTGGACACTACTAGCTAGCTCCTACAATGAGCAGTTCTTC,CAWTLLASSYNEQFF
few,13,TRBJ1-2,TRBV6-5,.,TGTGCCAGCAGCAGGACAGAGGACTATGGCTACACCTTC,CASSRTEDYGYTF
.,13,TRBJ1-1,TRBV2,.,TGTGCCAGCCGGGGACTGAGAAACACTGAAGCTTTCTTT,CASRGLRNTEAFF
.,15,TRBJ2-1,TRBV4-1,.,TGCGCCAGCAGCCTAATGGGACTGCCCTACAATGAGCAGTTCTTC,CASSLMGLPYNEQFF
.,15,TRBJ2-3,TRBV2,TRBD2,TGTGCCAGCAGGGATCTAGCGGGAATGACAGATACGCAGTATTTT,CASRDLAGMTDTQYF
once,12,TRBJ2-2,TRBV29-1,.,TGCAGCGGCGGGACTAACACCGGGGAGCTGTTTTTT,CSGGTNTGELFF
.,16,TRBJ2-5,TRBV28,.,TGTGCCAGCAGTTTATATAGGGGCCGGGTGCTGGAGACCCAGTACTTC,CASSLYRGRVLETQYF
.,14,TRBJ1-4,TRBV15,.,TGTGCCACCAGCAGGGATATCGGGGGTGAAAAACTGTTTTTT,CATSRDIGGEKLFF
.,16,TRBJ2-5,TRBV5-1,.,TGCGCCAGCAGCTACGGACAGAGTGGGATCCAAGAGACCCAGTACTTC,CASSYGQSGIQETQYF
.,16,TRBJ2-5,TRBV9,.,TGTGCCAGCAGCGCCCGGGACCGGGGGGCCCAAGAGACCCAGTACTTC,CASSARDRGAQETQYF
.,18,TRBJ1-2,TRBV21-1,.,TGTGCCAGCAGCAAAGGGAACCAAACAGGGGCAACTAACTATGGCTACACCTTC,CASSKGNQTGATNYGYTF
.,14,TRBJ2-3,TRBV27,TRBD2,TGTGCCAGCAGTTCCCCGACTAGCCGCGATACGCAGTATTTT,CASSSPTSRDTQYF
.,14,TRBJ1-2,TRBV5-4,TRBD1,TGTGCCAGCACCTCTCAAACAGGGGCCGGTGGCTACACCTTC,CASTSQTGAGGYTF
.,17,TRBJ1-3,TRBV11-2,.,TGTGCCAGCAGCTTAGTTGGGGGGTATTACTCTGGAAACACCATATATTTT,CASSLVGGYYSGNTIYF
.,15,TRBJ2-2,TRBV6-6,TRBD2,TGTGCCAGCAGTTACCTAGCGGGGAACACCGGGGAGCTGTTTTTT,CASSYLAGNTGELFF
.,15,TRBJ2-1,TRBV27,TRBD2,TGTGCCAGCAGTTTATGGTCACTAGCGGGGCATGAGCAGTTCTTC,CASSLWSLAGHEQFF
.,14,TRBJ2-7,TRBV28,.,TGTGCCAGCAGTTTGAGGAGGAGCTCCTACGAGCAGTACTTC,CASSLRRSSYEQYF
.,13,TRBJ1-2,TRBV4-2,TRBD1,TGTGCCAGCAGCCGCGGGACAGGGTATGGCTACACCTTC,CASSRGTGYGYTF
.,14,TRBJ1-4,TRBV10-2,.,TGCGCCAGCAGCGAGGTAGCAACTAATGAAAAACTGTTTTTT,CASSEVATNEKLFF
.,17,TRBJ2-3,TRBV5-1,TRBD2,TGCGCCAGCACTGGGAGCTCGGGACTAGCGCGTTCAGATACGCAGTATTTT,CASTGSSGLARSDTQYF
.,15,TRBJ2-1,TRBV19,TRBD1,TGTGCCAGTAGTACAAACAGGGGTCCCTACAATGAGCAGTTCTTC,CASSTNRGPYNEQFF
.,15,TRBJ2-1,TRBV2,TRBD2,TGTGCCAGCAGTGAACTAGCGGGGGGGATAAATGAGCAGTTCTTC,CASSELAGGINEQFF
.,15,TRBJ2-3,TRBV6-5,TRBD2,TGTGCCAGCAGCCCGGGGGGGAGGGCCACAGATACGCAGTATTTT,CASSPGGRATDTQYF
.,17,TRBJ1-5,TRBV7-9,.,TGTGCCAGCAGCTTAGGTGACAGCCCCTATAGCAATCAGCCCCAGCATTTT,CASSLGDSPYSNQPQHF
.,14,TRBJ2-7,TRBV29-1,.,TGCAGCGTTGAATTTCGGGACATTCGAGGCGAGCAGTACTTC,CSVEFRDIRGEQYF
.,16,TRBJ1-5,TRBV2,.,TGTGCCAGCAGTGAAGAGACAACCGACAGCAATCAGCCCCAGCATTTT,CASSEETTDSNQPQHF
.,18,TRBJ2-1,TRBV7-9,TRBD1,TGTGCCAGCAGCCATCCAACTGAGACCGGGACAGGGGGCAATGAGCAGTTCTTC,CASSHPTETGTGGNEQFF
.,15,TRBJ2-2,TRBV6-6,TRBD2,TGTGCCAGCAGAGTAATAGCGGGAGACACCGGGGAGCTGTTTTTT,CASRVIAGDTGELFF
.,13,TRBJ1-2,TRBV10-3,TRBD1,TGTGCCATCACTAGACAGGGGACCTATGGCTACACCTTC,CAITRQGTYGYTF
.,12,TRBJ1-6,TRBV19,.,TGTGCCAGTAGTCACAGGGTAACACCCCTCCACTTT,CASSHRVTPLHF
.,16,TRBJ2-2,TRBV5-4,.,TGTGCCAGCAGCTTGGATCCGGGGGCGAACACCGGGGAGCTGTTTTTT,CASSLDPGANTGELFF
.,15,TRBJ1-4,TRBV7-6,.,TGTGCCAGCAGCTTAGAATCCAGGCAGTTCGAAAAACTGTTTTTT,CASSLESRQFEKLFF
.,14,TRBJ1-4,TRBV2,TRBD1,TGTGCCAGTAGAAGGGACAGGGCAAGCGAAAAACTGTTTTTT,CASRRDRASEKLFF
.,14,TRBJ2-1,TRBV4-2,TRBD2,TGTGCCAGCAGCCGAGGACTAGCGGGGAATGAGCAGTTCTTC,CASSRGLAGNEQFF
.,16,TRBJ2-3,TRBV5-5,TRBD1,TGTGCCAGCAGCTGGGGACAGGGAGGGAGCACAGATACGCAGTATTTT,CASSWGQGGSTDTQYF
.,15,TRBJ2-1,TRBV7-9,TRBD1,TGTGCCAGCAGCCCACGGCTGGACAGGGCAAATGAGCAGTTCTTC,CASSPRLDRANEQFF
.,16,TRBJ2-5,TRBV6-1,TRBD2,TGTGCCAGCAGTGTCAGAAGCGGGGGGCTCCAAGAGACCCAGTACTTC,CASSVRSGGLQETQYF
.,17,TRBJ2-1,TRBV5-1,TRBD2,TGCGCCAGCAGCCCAGGAGTAGCGGGGAGCTCCTACAATGAGCAGTTCTTC,CASSPGVAGSSYNEQFF
.,16,TRBJ2-3,TRBV3-1/TRBV3-2,TRBD2,TGTGCCAGCAGCCAAGATTGGGCGGGGGGGCTGGATACGCAGTATTTT,CASSQDWAGGLDTQYF
.,19,TRBJ1-5,TRBV11-2,.,TGTGCCAGCAGCCTCCGGGACAAACTCCCCTGGGTCGAAAATCAGCCCCAGCATTTT,CASSLRDKLPWVENQPQHF
.,15,TRBJ2-7,TRBV10-1,TRBD1,TGCGCCAGCAGTGCGGACAGGGTGAGCTCCTACGAGCAGTACTTC,CASSADRVSSYEQYF
.,15,TRBJ1-2,TRBV10-3,TRBD1,TGTGCCATCCAGACAGGGCTGGCGTCAAACTATGGCTACACCTTC,CAIQTGLASNYGYTF
.,12,TRBJ2-1,TRBV28,.,TGTGCCAGCAGTTTAATCAGGGATGAGCAGTTCTTC,CASSLIRDEQFF
.,13,TRBJ1-2,TRBV10-3,.,TGTGCCATCAGTGTCCGGGGTAGCCATGGCTACACCTTC,CAISVRGSHGYTF
.,15,TRBJ1-6,TRBV13,TRBD1,TGTGCCAGCAGTTCCCAGGGGGGATATAATTCACCCCTCCACTTT,CASSSQGGYNSPLHF
.,14,TRBJ2-3,TRBV5-6,.,TGTGCCAGCAGGTGGGACACCCGCACAGATACGCAGTATTTT,CASRWDTRTDTQYF
few,16,TRBJ1-1,TRBV6-5,.,TGTGCCAGCAGTTACTCGGGTAGGAGGGGTAACGCTGAAGCTTTCTTT,CASSYSGRRGNAEAFF
.,18,TRBJ1-5,TRBV19,TRBD1,TGTGCCAGTAGTACCCGTCCGGGACAGGGGGCGAGAGAACTACCCCAGCATTTT,CASSTRPGQGARELPQHF
.,12,TRBJ1-1,TRBV30,.,TGTGCCTGGAGCCTATCCGACAGGGAAGCTTTCTTT,CAWSLSDREAFF
few,15,TRBJ2-6,TRBV24-1,.,TGTGCCCCCGCGGCGGGTCGCTCTGGGGCCAACGTCCTGACTTTC,CAPAAGRSGANVLTF
.,16,TRBJ1-2,TRBV19,TRBD1,TGTGCCAGTAGTAGAGGACAGGGGACTTTTAACTATGGCTACACCTTC,CASSRGQGTFNYGYTF
.,15,TRBJ1-6,TRBV28,TRBD1,TGTGCCAGCAGTACGACAGGGGTCTATAATTCACCCCTCCACTTT,CASSTTGVYNSPLHF